This TCR beta chain was captured by sequencing in a study of cytomegalovirus exposure and HLA in healthy donors. The primer mix had 60 Vbeta and 13 Jbeta primers. Measured with immunoSEQ multiplex PCR; TCRdb has only the in-frame clones, and not every one. The sample records about 36,000 clones, 60% to 80% being singletons. The CDR3 length is 13 residues. In germline, CDR1 is SQVTM, CDR2 ANQGSEA. V was clipped by 7 bases and J by 3 bases; unmatched bases: 7. This receptor was identified in a man under 40 in good health and CMV-seronegative. The specimen was PBMCs. The chain uses TRBV29-1 and TRBJ2-7, with 9 bases matching TRBD2. For the CDR3, the DNA is TGCAGCGCCATGACTAGCGGATACTACGAGCAGTACTTC. Protein product: CSAMTSGYYEQYF.